This T cell receptor (beta chain) came from a study of blood T cell repertoires in COVID-19. For the study at large: COVID-19 samples from acute and convalescent phases originated in the United States, Italy and Spain.

V gave up 4 bases and J gave up 2 bases; unmatched junction bases: 15. Germline V gene sequence: CDR1 SGHRS, CDR2 YFSETQ. The CDR3 spans 19 residues. Using immunoSEQ multiplex PCR, the repertoire was profiled, and TCRdb retains in-frame clones only, with some absent. This sample has more than 50,000 clones, with 75% to 80% found just once. The genes are TRBV5-1 and TRBJ2-7; 13 nucleotides agree with TRBD2. Sequencing was done on a sample of peripheral blood. The clonotype was recovered from a man between 65 and 85 years old with active or convalescent COVID-19. CDR3 coding DNA: TGCGCCAGCAGCAAAACCGGGACTAGCGGGATCTCGGGGACCTACGAGCAGTACTTC. This translates into CASSKTGTSGISGTYEQYF.